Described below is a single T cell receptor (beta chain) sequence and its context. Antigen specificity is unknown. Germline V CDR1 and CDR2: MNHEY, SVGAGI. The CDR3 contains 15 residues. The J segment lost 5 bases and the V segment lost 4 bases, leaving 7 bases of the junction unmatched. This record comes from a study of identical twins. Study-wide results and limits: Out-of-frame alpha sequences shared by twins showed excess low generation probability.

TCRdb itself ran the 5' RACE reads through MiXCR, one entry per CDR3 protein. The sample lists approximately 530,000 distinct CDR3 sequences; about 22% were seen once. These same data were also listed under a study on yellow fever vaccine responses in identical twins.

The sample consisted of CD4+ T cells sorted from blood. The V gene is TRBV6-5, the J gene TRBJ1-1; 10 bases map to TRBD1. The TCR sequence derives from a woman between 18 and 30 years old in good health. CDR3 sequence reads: CASSSSTGGRTEAFF. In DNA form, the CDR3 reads TGTGCCAGCAGTTCCTCGACAGGGGGCAGGACTGAAGCTTTCTTT.